A single sample gave rise to the 32 T cell receptor beta chains below, sequenced in a study of cytomegalovirus exposure and HLA in healthy donors. With 60 Vbeta and 13 Jbeta primers, the PCR was carried out. Produced via immunoSEQ multiplex PCR; TCRdb's table is partial and in-frame only. The table shows approximately 120,000 clones, with around 74% occurring only once. The specimen sequenced was PBMCs. Receptor source: a man aged 25 to 40 in good health and CMV-seronegative.

The V gene is TRBV30, the J gene TRBJ2-5; TRBD2 matches 10 bases. CDR3 size: 14 residues. The junction had 7 bases not matched to a gene; V was cut back by 6 bases and J by 3 bases. CDR1 is GTSNPN, CDR2 SVGIG, per germline (reference sequence). The CDR3 spells CACSSGGLEETQYF. For the CDR3, the DNA is TGTGCCTGCTCTAGCGGGGGATTGGAAGAGACCCAGTACTTC.

This chain joins TRBV5-6 and TRBJ2-5; 10 nucleotides agree with TRBD2. This CDR3 comprises 15 residues. Germline CDR1 is SGHDT and CDR2 is YYEEEE. J lost 0 bases, V lost 4 bases, and 3 bases had no gene match. The CDR3 region has the DNA TGTGCCAGCAGCCCGGGACTAGCGAACCAAGAGACCCAGTACTTC. It specifies CASSPGLANQETQYF.

The V gene is TRBV6-5, the J gene TRBJ1-5, with D hard to call. The CDR3 sequence is 13 residues long. The V gene's germline CDR1 is MNHEY and CDR2 SVGAGI. V lost 4 bases to trimming and J lost 8 bases, with 12 bases between them. CDR3 protein: CASSFDVGEPQHF. CDR3 DNA: TGTGCCAGCAGTTTCGACGTCGGAGAGCCCCAGCATTTT.

Only one count was recorded for this clone. The genes are TRBV5-4 and TRBJ2-1; D not certain. Germline CDR1 SGHNT, CDR2 YYREEE (reference sequence). This CDR3 has 13 amino acids. V gave up 4 bases and J gave up 3 bases, with 8 bases separating them. The CDR3 nucleotides are TGTGCCAGCAGCGGCACGCACTACAATGAGCAGTTCTTC. It translates to CASSGTHYNEQFF.

The CDR3 DNA is TGTGCCAGCAGCTTAGGCCTTACTTACGAGCAGTACTTC. Translation: CASSLGLTYEQYF. The chain carries TRBV13 and TRBJ2-7; D is uncertain. Trimming removed 0 bases at V and 4 bases at J, with 7 bases between. The CDR3 totals 13 residues. The V gene's germline CDR1 is PRHDT and CDR2 FYEKMQ (reference sequence). The full variable domain, completed using reference TRBV13 and TRBJ2-7, is AAGVIQSPRHLIKEKRETATLKCYPIPRHDTVYWYQQGPGQDPQFLISFYEKMQSDKGSIPDRFSAQQFSDYHSELNMSSLELGDSALYFCASSLGLTYEQYFGPGTRLTVT.

The chain joins TRBV7-2 to TRBJ1-2; 7 bases are shared with TRBD1. The germline gives CDR1 SGHTA, CDR2 FQGNSA. The V gene end was trimmed by 5 bases and the J gene end by 1 base; junction bases not matched to a gene: 10. The CDR3 is made up of 16 amino acids. CDR3 nucleotide sequence: TGTGCCAGCAGCGGATCCGGGACAGTAATTAACTATGGCTACACCTTC. It translates to CASSGSGTVINYGYTF. The full variable domain, with the rest looked up from reference TRBV7-2 and TRBJ1-2, is GAGVSQSPSNKVTEKGKDVELRCDPISGHTALYWYRQSLGQGLEFLIYFQGNSAPDKSGLPSDRFSAERTGGSVSTLTIQRTQQEDSAVYLCASSGSGTVINYGYTFGSGTRLTVV.

The V call is TRBV5-6, the J call TRBJ1-2, with 7 bases lining up with TRBD1. The CDR3 covers 15 residues. Germline V CDR1 and CDR2: SGHDT, YYEEEE. V dropped 0 bases and J dropped 6; count of bases not matched to a gene: 8. For the CDR3, the DNA is TGTGCCAGCAGCTTGGGGGGGAGGCAGGGGGATGGCTACACCTTC. Its protein product is CASSLGGRQGDGYTF.

This clone showed up just a few times. The chain recombines TRBV10-3 with TRBJ1-1, with 7 bases matching TRBD1. Germline lookup yields CDR1 ENHRY and CDR2 SYGVKD. Germline trimming cut 4 bases from V and 1 base from J; bases unmatched to any gene: 6. This CDR3 is 15 amino acids long. CDR3 sequence (DNA): TGTGCCATCAGTGCAGGATGGACAGGGAACACTGAAGCTTTCTTT. It encodes CAISAGWTGNTEAFF.

This clone was seen a single time. The chain has TRBV11-2 and TRBJ1-1; TRBD1 agrees at 7 bases. The CDR3 length is 13 residues. CDR1 SGHAT and CDR2 FQNNGV come from the germline V gene. V trimming: 4 bases; J trimming: 4 bases; junction bases outside the gene matches: 3. CDR3 coding DNA: TGTGCCAGCAGCTCGCAGGGGGGCACTGAAGCTTTCTTT. Its translation: CASSSQGGTEAFF. The entire variable domain, with the rest obtained from reference TRBV11-2 and TRBJ1-1, is as follows: EAGVAQSPRYKIIEKRQSVAFWCNPISGHATLYWYQQILGQGPKLLIQFQNNGVVDDSQLPKDRFSAERLKGVDSTLKIQPAKLEDSAVYLCASSSQGGTEAFFGQGTRLTVV.

In this sample, this clone turned up a few times. The chain uses TRBV6-6 and TRBJ1-2; weak D call: TRBD1 (5 bases). The CDR3 runs to 13 residues. V was pared by 2 bases and J by 4 bases, with 8 bases between. The germline CDR1 and CDR2 sequences are MNHNY and SVGAGI (reference sequence). The CDR3 DNA is TGTGCCAGCAGTTACCAGGGATCCTATGGCTACACCTTC. It is translated as CASSYQGSYGYTF.

The J gene is TRBJ2-1, the V gene TRBV7-2; tentatively, D is TRBD1 (7 bases). Per germline, CDR1 SGHTA and CDR2 FQGNSA. V was trimmed by 5 bases and J by 7 bases, leaving 18 bases between them. The CDR3 runs to 15 residues. In nucleotides, the CDR3 is TGTGCCAGCAGCACAGGGGCGGGACTTTTAAATGAGCAGTTCTTC. Translating gives CASSTGAGLLNEQFF.

The rearrangement uses TRBV14 and TRBJ2-1, with 14 nucleotides matching TRBD2. V was clipped by 4 bases and J by 5 bases; unmatched bases: 10. The CDR3 sequence is 18 residues long. The germline V gene encodes CDR1 SGHDN and CDR2 FVKESK. The CDR3 DNA reads as TGTGCCAGCAGCCCAAGCCCCGGACTAGCGGGGGGCAACAATGAGCAGTTCTTC. Residues: CASSPSPGLAGGNNEQFF.

The chain has TRBV19 and TRBJ1-3, with D hard to call. The germline CDR1 and CDR2 sequences are LNHDA and SQIVND (reference sequence). The CDR3 is 13 amino acids. Trimming stripped 6 bases from V and 2 bases from J, with 8 bases between. The CDR3 bases are TGTGCCAGTAGCCGAGTCCCTGGAAACACCATATATTTT. The encoded protein is CASSRVPGNTIYF.

This sequence joins TRBV18 and TRBJ2-3; possibly TRBD1 for D (5 bases). The germline CDR1 and CDR2 sequences are KGHSH and LQKENI. The V gene lost 3 bases and the J gene lost 2 bases, with 12 bases spanning the gap. The CDR3 is 15 amino acids. This CDR3 is CASSPVDSSTDTQYF. As DNA, the CDR3 is TGTGCCAGCTCACCGGTTGACAGCTCCACAGATACGCAGTATTTT.

CDR3 DNA sequence: TGTGCCAGTAGTATAGAGAACTATCAGCCCCAGCATTTT. This gives the protein CASSIENYQPQHF. The chain links TRBV19 to TRBJ1-5; unclear D gene. Germline values: CDR1 LNHDA, CDR2 SQIVND (reference sequence). Trimming removed 0 bases at V and 5 bases at J, with 5 bases between. The CDR3 consists of 13 residues.

The chain is built from TRBV18 and TRBJ1-1; D possibly corresponds to TRBD1 (6 bases). Trimming took off 8 bases at V and 3 bases at J, with 22 bases between the two ends. The germline gives CDR1 KGHSH, CDR2 LQKENI. This CDR3 is 16 amino acids long. The CDR3: CASLGQSLRGDTEAFF. CDR3 nucleotides: TGTGCCAGCCTCGGACAGTCACTTAGGGGAGACACTGAAGCTTTCTTT.

J is TRBJ2-7 and V is TRBV6-6, with 7 nucleotides matching TRBD1. This CDR3 contains 13 residues. Germline V lookup: CDR1 MNHNY, CDR2 SVGAGI (reference sequence). V was pared by 2 bases and J by 6 bases, with 4 bases of the junction left unmatched. The CDR3 loop reads CASSYETGFEQYF. DNA of the CDR3: TGTGCCAGCAGTTACGAGACAGGGTTCGAGCAGTACTTC.

The genes are TRBV30 and TRBJ1-5, with 11 bases fitting TRBD1. The CDR3 runs 15 residues. The V gene end was trimmed by 0 bases and the J gene end by 5 bases; junction bases not matched to a gene: 3. The V gene's germline CDR1 is GTSNPN and CDR2 SVGIG (reference sequence). The CDR3 sequence: CAWSVGTGGDQPQHF. As DNA, the CDR3 is TGTGCCTGGAGTGTTGGGACAGGGGGTGATCAGCCCCAGCATTTT. Full variable domain (outside the CDR3, taken from reference TRBV30 and TRBJ1-5): SQTIHQWPATLVQPVGSPLSLECTVEGTSNPNLYWYRQAAGRGLQLLFYSVGIGQISSEVPQNLSASRPQDRQFILSSKKLLLSDSGFYLCAWSVGTGGDQPQHFGDGTRLSIL.

V usage is TRBV4-2 and J usage is TRBJ2-5, with 8 bases lining up with TRBD1. This CDR3 comprises 15 residues. V shed 5 bases, J shed 3 bases, and the junction held 8 bases outside the gene matches. Germline V gene sequence: CDR1 LGHNA, CDR2 YNFKEQ. DNA of the CDR3: TGTGCCAGCAGCGCACAGGGGGATCCCGAAGAGACCCAGTACTTC. It specifies CASSAQGDPEETQYF.

The rearrangement links TRBV6-6 to TRBJ2-7; weak D call: TRBD2 (5 bases). The V gene lost 2 bases and the J gene lost 2 bases, with 10 bases spanning the gap. Germline values: CDR1 MNHNY, CDR2 SVGAGI (reference sequence). The length of the CDR3 is 14 residues. DNA of the CDR3: TGTGCCAGCAGTTACGAACGGGGTGCCTACGAGCAGTACTTC. It encodes CASSYERGAYEQYF.

This rearrangement joins TRBV28 to TRBJ1-5, with 7 bases aligning to TRBD1. V shed 1 base, J shed 1 base, and the junction held 7 bases outside the gene matches. The CDR3 totals 17 residues. Per the germline V gene, CDR1 is MDHEN and CDR2 is SYDVKM. CDR3: CASSLSGGLGSNQPQHF. CDR3 coding DNA: TGTGCCAGCAGTTTATCAGGGGGGCTAGGGAGCAATCAGCCCCAGCATTTT.

The chain has TRBV4-2 and TRBJ1-2; TRBD1 is a possible D gene (6 bases). Germline CDR1 is LGHNA and CDR2 is YNFKEQ. The CDR3 extends over 16 amino acids. The V end was cut by 4 bases, the J end by 4 bases, with 19 bases between. In DNA form, the CDR3 reads TGTGCCAGCAGCCTCAATGGGGACACAACAGGCTATGGCTACACCTTC. Amino acid sequence: CASSLNGDTTGYGYTF.

The chain has TRBV7-2 and TRBJ2-1, with 11 positions matching TRBD2. The CDR3 loop spans 18 amino acids. Germline values: CDR1 SGHTA, CDR2 FQGNSA. The ends lost 3 bases at V and 3 bases at J; junction bases unmatched: 10. CDR3 in amino acids: CASSLGALAGAIYNEQFF. CDR3 bases: TGTGCCAGCAGCTTGGGGGCACTAGCGGGGGCGATCTACAATGAGCAGTTCTTC.

The rearrangement uses TRBV9 and TRBJ2-3; D is perhaps TRBD2 (6 bases). CDR3 length: 14 residues. The V end was cut by 0 bases, the J end by 2 bases, with 7 bases between. Germline assignment: CDR1 SGDLS and CDR2 YYNGEE. The CDR3 protein is CASSVVAVTDTQYF. The CDR3 DNA reads TGTGCCAGCAGCGTAGTAGCGGTCACAGATACGCAGTATTTT.

This clone is a singleton in its sample. This rearrangement joins TRBV9 to TRBJ2-2, with TRBD1 matching 8 bases. The CDR3 runs 16 residues. V shed 3 bases and J 2 bases; nucleotides not matched to a gene: 6. The germline V gene has CDR1 SGDLS and CDR2 YYNGEE. The CDR3 loop is CASSDTTGANTGELFF. CDR3 nucleotide sequence: TGTGCCAGCAGCGACACGACAGGGGCAAACACCGGGGAGCTGTTTTTT.

This chain uses TRBV19 with TRBJ2-7; 7 positions match TRBD1. The CDR3 covers 13 residues. The junction had 5 bases not matched to a gene; V was cut back by 4 bases and J by 5 bases. Germline V gene data show CDR1 as LNHDA and CDR2 as SQIVND (reference sequence). The CDR3 DNA reads as TGTGCCAGTAGTACGACAGGGTCCCACGAGCAGTACTTC. It translates to CASSTTGSHEQYF.

The V and J genes are TRBV5-1 and TRBJ1-1; no firm D call. Germline assignment: CDR1 SGHRS and CDR2 YFSETQ. CDR3 length: 15 residues. Trimming took 0 bases from V and 0 from J, leaving 9 bases between them. As DNA, the CDR3 is TGCGCCAGCAGCTTGGTACCAACTCTGAACACTGAAGCTTTCTTT. It yields the protein CASSLVPTLNTEAFF.

The chain joins TRBV5-1 to TRBJ2-7; D is undetermined. V lost 4 bases to trimming and J lost 4 bases, with 9 bases between them. The CDR3 consists of 12 residues. CDR1 is SGHRS and CDR2 is YFSETQ in the germline V gene. The CDR3 region has the DNA TGCGCCAGCAGCCCCTTCGGGTACGAGCAGTACTTC. Translating gives CASSPFGYEQYF.

The chain carries TRBV7-3 and TRBJ2-3, with TRBD2 as a possible D gene (6 bases). There are 15 residues in the CDR3. The V gene lost 3 bases and the J gene lost 3 bases, with 13 bases spanning the gap. Germline CDR1 SGHTA, CDR2 FQGTGA. CDR3 protein: CASSLSGGPTDTQYF. The DNA for the CDR3 is TGTGCCAGCAGCTTGTCCGGAGGGCCGACAGATACGCAGTATTTT.

This clone is medium-sized in the sample. The chain uses TRBV2 and TRBJ2-1; 12 bases map to TRBD2. V gave up 5 bases and J gave up 8 bases; unmatched junction bases: 7. Germline lookup yields CDR1 SNHLY and CDR2 FYNNEI. The CDR3 has 15 residues. CDR3 protein: CASSRLAGGPYEQFF. The CDR3 DNA is TGTGCCAGCAGTCGTCTAGCGGGGGGGCCGTATGAGCAGTTCTTC.

The chain has TRBV30 and TRBJ2-7; 8 bases line up with TRBD2. The CDR3 has 15 amino acids. V gave up 4 bases and J gave up 4 bases; unmatched junction bases: 12. Germline CDR1 reads GTSNPN; CDR2 reads SVGIG (reference sequence). The chain's CDR3 is CAWTNGAGGFYEQYF. As DNA, the CDR3 is TGTGCCTGGACTAACGGGGCGGGGGGTTTTTACGAGCAGTACTTC.

The chain recombines TRBV28 with TRBJ1-5, with D unresolved. The V gene's germline CDR1 is MDHEN and CDR2 SYDVKM. Trimming shortened V by 6 bases and J by 6 bases, and 12 bases separated the two germline ends. The length of the CDR3 is 13 residues. In DNA, the CDR3 is TGTGCCAGCAGACCCGCAGATTCTCAGCCCCAGCATTTT. It translates to CASRPADSQPQHF.